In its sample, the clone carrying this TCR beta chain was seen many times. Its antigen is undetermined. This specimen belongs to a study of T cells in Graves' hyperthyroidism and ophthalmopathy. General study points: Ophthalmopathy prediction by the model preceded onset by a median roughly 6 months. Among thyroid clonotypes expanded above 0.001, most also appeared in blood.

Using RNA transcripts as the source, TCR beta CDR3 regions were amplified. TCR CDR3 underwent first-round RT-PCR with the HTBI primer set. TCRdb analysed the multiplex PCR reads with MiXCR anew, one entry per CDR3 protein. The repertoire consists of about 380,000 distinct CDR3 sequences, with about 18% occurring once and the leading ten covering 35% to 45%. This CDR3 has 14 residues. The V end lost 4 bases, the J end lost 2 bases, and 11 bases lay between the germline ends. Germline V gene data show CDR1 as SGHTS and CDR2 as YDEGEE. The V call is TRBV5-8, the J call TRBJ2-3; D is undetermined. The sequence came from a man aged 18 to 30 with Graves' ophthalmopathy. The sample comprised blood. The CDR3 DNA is TGTGCCAGCAGCGGGGATCACCACACAGATACGCAGTATTTT. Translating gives CASSGDHHTDTQYF.